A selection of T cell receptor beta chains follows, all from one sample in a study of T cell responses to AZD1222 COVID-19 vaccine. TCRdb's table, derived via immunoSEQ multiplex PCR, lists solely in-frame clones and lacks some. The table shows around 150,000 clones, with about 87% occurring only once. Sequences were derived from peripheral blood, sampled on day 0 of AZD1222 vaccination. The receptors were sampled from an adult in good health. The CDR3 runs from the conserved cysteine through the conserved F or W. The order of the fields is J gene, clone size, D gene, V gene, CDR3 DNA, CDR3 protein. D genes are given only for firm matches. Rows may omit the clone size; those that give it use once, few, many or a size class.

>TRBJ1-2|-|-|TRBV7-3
TGTGCCAGCAGCTTAGGGGGCAGCACTAACTATGGCTACACCTTC
CASSLGGSTNYGYTF
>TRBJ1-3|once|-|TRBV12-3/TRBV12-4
TGTGCCAGCAGACAGGGACTGGGAAACACCATATATTTT
CASRQGLGNTIYF
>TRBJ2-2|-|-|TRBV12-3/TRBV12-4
TGTGCCAGCGATAGATCGAACACCGGGGAGCTGTTTTTT
CASDRSNTGELFF
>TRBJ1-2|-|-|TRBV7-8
TGTGCCAGCAGCGCGAGGCCTGTCTTAAGCTATGGCTACACCTTC
CASSARPVLSYGYTF
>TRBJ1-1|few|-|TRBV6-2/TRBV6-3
TGTGCCAGCAGTCACCCCCAACTTGGCAGGGGCACCACTGAAGCTTTCTTT
CASSHPQLGRGTTEAFF
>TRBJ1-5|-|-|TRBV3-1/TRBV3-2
TGTGCCAGCAGCCAGACCTGGGGTCATTCTCAGCCCCAGCATTTT
CASSQTWGHSQPQHF
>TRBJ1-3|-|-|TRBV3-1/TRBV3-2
TGTGCCAGCAGCCAAGAAGGGGGCTCTGGAAACACCATATATTTT
CASSQEGGSGNTIYF
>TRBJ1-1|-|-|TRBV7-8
TGTGCCAGCAGCTTAGAGGCACGACCATGGACTGAAGCTTTCTTT
CASSLEARPWTEAFF
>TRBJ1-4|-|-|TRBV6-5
TGTGCCAGCAGTTCCGTACCCTTCCCAAATGAAAAACTGTTTTTT
CASSSVPFPNEKLFF
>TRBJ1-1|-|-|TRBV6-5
TGTGCCAGCAGTTACCCAGGTAACACTGAAGCTTTCTTT
CASSYPGNTEAFF
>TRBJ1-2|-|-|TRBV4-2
TGTGCCAGCAGCCAAGAAGGGGACAACAACTATGGCTACACCTTC
CASSQEGDNNYGYTF
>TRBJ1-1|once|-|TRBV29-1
TGCCAGGGTACGAACACTGAAGCTTTCTTT
CQGTNTEAFF
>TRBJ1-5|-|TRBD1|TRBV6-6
TGTGCCAGCAGTCTCGGACAGGGGACGCAGGGGAATCAGCCCCAGCATTTT
CASSLGQGTQGNQPQHF
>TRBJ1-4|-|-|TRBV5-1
TGCGCCAGCAGCGGCGGAGGCGTTTTGGGAAAACTGTTTTTT
CASSGGGVLGKLFF
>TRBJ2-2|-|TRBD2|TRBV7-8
TGTGCCAGCAGCTCCCCCGGGGGGGCAAACGGGGAGCTGTTTTTT
CASSSPGGANGELFF
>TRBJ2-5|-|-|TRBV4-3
TGCGCCAGCAGCCAAGCCCTCCAGGGAAGGGAAGAGACCCAGTACTTC
CASSQALQGREETQYF
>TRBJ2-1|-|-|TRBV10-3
TGTGCCACGGGTGGGGTCAATGAGCAGTTCTTC
CATGGVNEQFF
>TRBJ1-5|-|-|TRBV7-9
TGTGCCAGCAGCTTATCCGATTTTACAGGGTACAGTCAGCCCCAGCATTTT
CASSLSDFTGYSQPQHF
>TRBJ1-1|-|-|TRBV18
TGTGCCAGCTCACGAGGACAGAACACTGAAGCTTTCTTT
CASSRGQNTEAFF
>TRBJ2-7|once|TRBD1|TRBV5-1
TGCGCCAGCAGCGAAAGGGACAGGGAAAGATCCTACGAGCAGTACTTC
CASSERDRERSYEQYF
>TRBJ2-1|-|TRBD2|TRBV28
TGTGCCAGCACCGCCTCCGGGACTAGCGCCTCCTACAATGAGCAGTTCTTC
CASTASGTSASYNEQFF
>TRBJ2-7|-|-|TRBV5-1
TGCGCCAGCAGCTTGGCCCTGGAATCCTACGAGCAGTACTTC
CASSLALESYEQYF
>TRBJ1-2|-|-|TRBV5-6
TGTGCCAGCAGCCCGGGACTTATCGTATACGGCTACACCTTC
CASSPGLIVYGYTF